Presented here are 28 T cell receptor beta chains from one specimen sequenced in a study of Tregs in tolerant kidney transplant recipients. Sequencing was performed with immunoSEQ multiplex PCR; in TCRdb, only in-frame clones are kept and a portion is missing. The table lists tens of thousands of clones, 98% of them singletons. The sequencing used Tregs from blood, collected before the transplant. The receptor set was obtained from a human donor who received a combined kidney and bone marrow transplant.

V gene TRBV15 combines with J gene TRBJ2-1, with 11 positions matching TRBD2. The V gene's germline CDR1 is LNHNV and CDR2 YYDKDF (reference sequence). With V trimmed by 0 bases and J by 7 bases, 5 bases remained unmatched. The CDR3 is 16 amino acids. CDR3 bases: TGTGCCACCAGCAGAGATCTAGCGGGGGGCGGGAATGAGCAGTTCTTC. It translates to CATSRDLAGGGNEQFF.

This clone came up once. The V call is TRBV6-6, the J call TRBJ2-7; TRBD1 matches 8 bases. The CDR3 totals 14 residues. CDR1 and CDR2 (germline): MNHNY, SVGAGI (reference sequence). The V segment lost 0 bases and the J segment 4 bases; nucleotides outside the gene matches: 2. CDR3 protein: CASSYSNRGYEQYF. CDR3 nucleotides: TGTGCCAGCAGTTACTCAAACAGGGGGTACGAGCAGTACTTC.

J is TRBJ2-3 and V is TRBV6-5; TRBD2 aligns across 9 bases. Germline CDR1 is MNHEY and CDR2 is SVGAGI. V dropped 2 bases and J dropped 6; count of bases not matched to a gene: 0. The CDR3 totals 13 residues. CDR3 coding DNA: TGTGCCAGCAGTTACCTAGCGGGGGATACGCAGTATTTT. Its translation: CASSYLAGDTQYF.

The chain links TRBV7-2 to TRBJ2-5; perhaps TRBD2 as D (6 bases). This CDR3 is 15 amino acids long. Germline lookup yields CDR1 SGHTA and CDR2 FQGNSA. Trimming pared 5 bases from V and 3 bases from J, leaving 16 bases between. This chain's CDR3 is CASSPMGLAEETQYF. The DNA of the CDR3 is TGTGCCAGCAGCCCGATGGGACTGGCGGAAGAGACCCAGTACTTC. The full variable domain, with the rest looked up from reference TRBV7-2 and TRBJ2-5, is GAGVSQSPSNKVTEKGKDVELRCDPISGHTALYWYRQSLGQGLEFLIYFQGNSAPDKSGLPSDRFSAERTGGSVSTLTIQRTQQEDSAVYLCASSPMGLAEETQYFGPGTRLLVL.

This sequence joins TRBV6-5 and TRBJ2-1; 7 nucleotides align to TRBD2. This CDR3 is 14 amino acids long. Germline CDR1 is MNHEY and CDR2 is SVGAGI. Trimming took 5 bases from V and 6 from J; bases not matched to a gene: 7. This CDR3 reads CASSTGGGGNEQFF. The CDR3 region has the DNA TGTGCCAGCAGTACGGGAGGCGGGGGCAATGAGCAGTTCTTC.

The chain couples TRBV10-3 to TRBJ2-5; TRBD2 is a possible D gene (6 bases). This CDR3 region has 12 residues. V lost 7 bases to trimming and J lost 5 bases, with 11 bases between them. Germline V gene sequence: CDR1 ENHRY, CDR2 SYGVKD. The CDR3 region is CAITGDGETQYF. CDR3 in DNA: TGTGCCATCACGGGGGACGGGGAGACCCAGTACTTC.

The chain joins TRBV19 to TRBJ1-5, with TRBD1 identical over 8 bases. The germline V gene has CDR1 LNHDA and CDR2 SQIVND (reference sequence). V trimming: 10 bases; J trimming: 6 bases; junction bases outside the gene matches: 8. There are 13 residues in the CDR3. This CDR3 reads CATSGQGRQPQHF. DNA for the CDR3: TGTGCCACCAGCGGACAGGGACGTCAGCCCCAGCATTTT.

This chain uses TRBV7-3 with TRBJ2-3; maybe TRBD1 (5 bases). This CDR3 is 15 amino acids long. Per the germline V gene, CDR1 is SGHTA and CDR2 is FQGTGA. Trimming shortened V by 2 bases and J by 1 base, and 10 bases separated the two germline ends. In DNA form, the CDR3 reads TGTGCCAGCAGCTTAGATGGGGCCCGCACAGATACGCAGTATTTT. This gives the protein CASSLDGARTDTQYF. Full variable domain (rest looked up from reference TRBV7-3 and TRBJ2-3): GAGVSQTPSNKVTEKGKYVELRCDPISGHTALYWYRQSLGQGPEFLIYFQGTGAADDSGLPNDRFFAVRPEGSVSTLKIQRTERGDSAVYLCASSLDGARTDTQYFGPGTRLTVL.

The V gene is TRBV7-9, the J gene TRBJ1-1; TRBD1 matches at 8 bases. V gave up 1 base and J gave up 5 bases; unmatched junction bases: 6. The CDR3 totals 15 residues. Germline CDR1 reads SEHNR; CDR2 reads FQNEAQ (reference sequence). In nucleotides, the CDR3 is TGTGCCAGCAGCTTAGATGTGGGGACAGGAACTGAAGCTTTCTTT. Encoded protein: CASSLDVGTGTEAFF.

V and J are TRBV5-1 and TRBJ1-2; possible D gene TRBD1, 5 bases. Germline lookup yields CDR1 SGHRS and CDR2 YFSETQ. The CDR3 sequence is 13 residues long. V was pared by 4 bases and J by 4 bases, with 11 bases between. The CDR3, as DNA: TGCGCCAGCAGCCCCCAGGGAACCTATGGCTACACCTTC. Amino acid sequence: CASSPQGTYGYTF.

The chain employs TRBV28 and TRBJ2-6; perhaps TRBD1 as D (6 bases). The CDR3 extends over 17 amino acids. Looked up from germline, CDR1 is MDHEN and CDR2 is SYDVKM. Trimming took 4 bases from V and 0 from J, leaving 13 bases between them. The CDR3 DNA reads TGTGCCAGCAGTTCACACGGACAGTACTCTGGGGCCAACGTCCTGACTTTC. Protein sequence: CASSSHGQYSGANVLTF.

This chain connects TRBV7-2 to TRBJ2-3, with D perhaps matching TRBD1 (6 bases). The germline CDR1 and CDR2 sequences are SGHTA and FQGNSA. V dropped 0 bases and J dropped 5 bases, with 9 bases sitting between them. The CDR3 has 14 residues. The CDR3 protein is CASSLAKGVDTQYF. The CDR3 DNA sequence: TGTGCCAGCAGCTTAGCGAAGGGGGTAGATACGCAGTATTTT.

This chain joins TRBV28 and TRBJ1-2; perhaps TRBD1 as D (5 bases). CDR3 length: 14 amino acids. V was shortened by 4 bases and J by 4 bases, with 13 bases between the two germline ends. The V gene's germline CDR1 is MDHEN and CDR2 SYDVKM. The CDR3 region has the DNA TGTGCCAGCAGTTACCTAGGGGCTTTCTATGGCTACACCTTC. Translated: CASSYLGAFYGYTF.

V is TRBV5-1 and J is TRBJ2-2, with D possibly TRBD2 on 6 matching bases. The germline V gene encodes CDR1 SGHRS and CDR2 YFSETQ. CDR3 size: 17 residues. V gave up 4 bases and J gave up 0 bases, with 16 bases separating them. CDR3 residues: CASSRPASDSNTGELFF. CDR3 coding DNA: TGCGCCAGCAGCCGACCGGCTAGCGACTCGAACACCGGGGAGCTGTTTTTT. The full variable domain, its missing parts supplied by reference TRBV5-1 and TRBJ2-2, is KAGVTQTPRYLIKTRGQQVTLSCSPISGHRSVSWYQQTPGQGLQFLFEYFSETQRNKGNFPGRFSGRQFSNSRSEMNVSTLELGDSALYLCASSRPASDSNTGELFFGEGSRLTVL.

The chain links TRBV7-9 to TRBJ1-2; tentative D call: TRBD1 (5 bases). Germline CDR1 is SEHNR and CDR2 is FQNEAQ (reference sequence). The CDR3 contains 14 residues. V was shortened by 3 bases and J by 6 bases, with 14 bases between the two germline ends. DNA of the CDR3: TGTGCCAGCAGCTTGGACACTTGGGGAAATGGCTACACCTTC. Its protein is CASSLDTWGNGYTF.

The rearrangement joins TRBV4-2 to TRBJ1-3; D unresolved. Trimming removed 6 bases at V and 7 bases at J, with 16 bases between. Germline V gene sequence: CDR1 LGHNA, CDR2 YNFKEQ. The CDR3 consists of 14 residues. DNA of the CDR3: TGTGCCAGCAGTATTACCCCGGGGTGGAACACCATATATTTT. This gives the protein CASSITPGWNTIYF.

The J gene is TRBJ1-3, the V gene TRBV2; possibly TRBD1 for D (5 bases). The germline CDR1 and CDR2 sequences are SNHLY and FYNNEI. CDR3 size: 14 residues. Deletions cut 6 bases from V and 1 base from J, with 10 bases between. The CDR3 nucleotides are TGTGCCAGCAGGGTGGACATATCTGGAAACACCATATATTTT. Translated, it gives CASRVDISGNTIYF.

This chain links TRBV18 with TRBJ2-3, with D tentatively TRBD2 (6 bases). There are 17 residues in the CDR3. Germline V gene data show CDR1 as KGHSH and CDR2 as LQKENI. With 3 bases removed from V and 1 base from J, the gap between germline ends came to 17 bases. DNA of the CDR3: TGTGCCAGCTCACCGACTCTAGCGCCCTCGGGCACAGATACGCAGTATTTT. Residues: CASSPTLAPSGTDTQYF.

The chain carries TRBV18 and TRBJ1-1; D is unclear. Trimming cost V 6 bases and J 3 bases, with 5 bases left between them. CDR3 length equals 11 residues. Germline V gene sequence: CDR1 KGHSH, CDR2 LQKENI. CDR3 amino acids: CASSRHTEAFF. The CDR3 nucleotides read TGTGCCAGCTCGAGGCACACTGAAGCTTTCTTT.

CDR3 sequence: CASKRAGEQLFF. The CDR3 nucleotides are TGTGCCAGCAAAAGGGCGGGGGAACAACTGTTTTTT. J is TRBJ1-4 and V is TRBV7-9; weak D call: TRBD1 (5 bases). The CDR3 runs to 12 residues. In germline, CDR1 is SEHNR, CDR2 FQNEAQ (reference sequence). Trimming cost V 7 bases and J 12 bases, with 15 bases left between them.

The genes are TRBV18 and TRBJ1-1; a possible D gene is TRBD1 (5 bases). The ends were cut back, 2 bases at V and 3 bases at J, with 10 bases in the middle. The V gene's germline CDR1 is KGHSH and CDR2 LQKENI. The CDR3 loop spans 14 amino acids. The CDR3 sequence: CASSPGAKYTEAFF. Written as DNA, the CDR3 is TGTGCCAGCTCACCAGGGGCGAAGTACACTGAAGCTTTCTTT.

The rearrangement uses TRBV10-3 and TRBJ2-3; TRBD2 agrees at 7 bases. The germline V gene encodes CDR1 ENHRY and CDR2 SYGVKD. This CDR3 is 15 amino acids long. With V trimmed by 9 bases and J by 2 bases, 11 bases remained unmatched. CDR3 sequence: CAMAVGTTNTDTQYF. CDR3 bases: TGTGCCATGGCTGTGGGGACTACAAACACAGATACGCAGTATTTT.

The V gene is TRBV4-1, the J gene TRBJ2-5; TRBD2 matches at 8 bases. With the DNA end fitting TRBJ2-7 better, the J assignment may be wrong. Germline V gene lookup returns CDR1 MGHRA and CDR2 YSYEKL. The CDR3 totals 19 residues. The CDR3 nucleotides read TGCGCCAGCAGCCAAGGGATAATTCGAACCGGGACTAGAGGAGCCGAGCAGTACTTC. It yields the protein CASSQGIIRTGTRGAEQYF.

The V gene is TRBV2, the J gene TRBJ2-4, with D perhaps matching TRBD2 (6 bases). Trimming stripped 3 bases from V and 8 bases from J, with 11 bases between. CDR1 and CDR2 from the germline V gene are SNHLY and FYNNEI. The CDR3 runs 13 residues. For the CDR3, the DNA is TGTGCCAGCAGTGATCTAGCGAGGTACATTCAGTACTTC. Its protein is CASSDLARYIQYF.

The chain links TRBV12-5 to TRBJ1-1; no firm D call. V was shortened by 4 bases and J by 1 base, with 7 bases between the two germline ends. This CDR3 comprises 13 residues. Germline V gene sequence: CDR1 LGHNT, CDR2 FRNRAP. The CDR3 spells CASGSTPNTEAFF. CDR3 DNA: TGTGCTAGTGGTTCAACACCGAACACTGAAGCTTTCTTT.

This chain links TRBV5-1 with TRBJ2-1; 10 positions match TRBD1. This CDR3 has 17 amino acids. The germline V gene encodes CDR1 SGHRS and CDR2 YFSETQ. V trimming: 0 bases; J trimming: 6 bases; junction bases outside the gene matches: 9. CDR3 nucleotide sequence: TGCGCCAGCAGCTTGGCCTCGGGACAGGGGATTTCCAATGAGCAGTTCTTC. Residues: CASSLASGQGISNEQFF. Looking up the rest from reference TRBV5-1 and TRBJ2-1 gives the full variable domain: KAGVTQTPRYLIKTRGQQVTLSCSPISGHRSVSWYQQTPGQGLQFLFEYFSETQRNKGNFPGRFSGRQFSNSRSEMNVSTLELGDSALYLCASSLASGQGISNEQFFGPGTRLTVL.

CDR3 coding DNA: TGTGCCAGTCACAGGGATCGCTCCTACAATGAGCAGTTCTTC. Translated: CASHRDRSYNEQFF. J is TRBJ2-1 and V is TRBV27, with D maybe TRBD1 (6 bases). Between the trimmed V and J ends, which lost 9 bases and 0 bases, there was a span of 12 bases. The CDR3 contains 14 residues. Germline CDR1 is MNHEY and CDR2 is SMNVEV (reference sequence).

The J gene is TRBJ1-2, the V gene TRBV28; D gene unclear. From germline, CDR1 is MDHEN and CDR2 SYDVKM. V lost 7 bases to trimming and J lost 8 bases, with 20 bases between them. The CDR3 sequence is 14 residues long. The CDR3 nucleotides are TGTGCCAGCACCAAAGGAGGGTTAGGGCGAGGCTACACCTTC. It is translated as CASTKGGLGRGYTF.